The next 21 T cell receptor beta chains were all read from a single sample in a study of cytomegalovirus exposure and HLA in healthy donors. The PCR ran on 60 Vbeta and 13 Jbeta primers. Method: immunoSEQ multiplex PCR; TCRdb's copy keeps in-frame clones and lacks some. This sample has some 150,000 clones; approximately 80% occur once, and the top ten carry roughly a tenth. The sequencing sample was made of PBMCs. These receptors all come from a man aged 45-60 years in good health and CMV-seropositive.

This clone has more than one count but fewer than ten. This sequence joins TRBV2 and TRBJ2-2; D is unclear. Per germline, CDR1 SNHLY and CDR2 FYNNEI. V lost 3 bases, J lost 8 bases, and 4 bases lay in between. The CDR3 is 11 residues long. In nucleotides, the CDR3 is TGTGCCAGCAGTGATCCGGGGGAGCTGTTTTTT. It is translated as CASSDPGELFF.

This clone appeared a single time. Other DNA sequences from this sample encode an identical CDR3 as well. The rearrangement links TRBV19 to TRBJ1-1; tentatively, D is TRBD1 (5 bases). V was pared by 4 bases and J by 2 bases, with 8 bases between. Per the germline V gene, CDR1 is LNHDA and CDR2 is SQIVND (reference sequence). The CDR3 totals 13 residues. CDR3 sequence: CASSTTANTEAFF. CDR3 nucleotides: TGTGCCAGTAGTACGACAGCTAACACTGAAGCTTTCTTT.

This clone was seen more than once but under ten times. CDR3 sequence reads: CASSLRDTTDTQYF. The CDR3 region has the DNA TGTGCCAGCAGCTTACGGGACACCACAGATACGCAGTATTTT. The V gene is TRBV11-3, the J gene TRBJ2-3, with D possibly matching TRBD1 (6 bases). This CDR3 comprises 14 residues. Germline values: CDR1 SGHNT, CDR2 YENEEA. Trimming removed 2 bases at V and 2 bases at J, with 8 bases between. The full variable domain, rest sourced from reference TRBV11-3 and TRBJ2-3, is EAGVVQSPRYKIIEKKQPVAFWCNPISGHNTLYWYLQNLGQGPELLIRYENEEAVDDSQLPKDRFSAERLKGVDSTLKIQPAELGDSAVYLCASSLRDTTDTQYFGPGTRLTVL.

This clone appeared once. This sequence joins TRBV6-5 and TRBJ2-7; a weak D match, TRBD1 (5 bases). Germline values: CDR1 MNHEY, CDR2 SVGAGI. CDR3 size: 11 residues. Trimming left V 8 bases short and J 3 bases short, with 8 bases between. This CDR3 reads CASAQGYEQYF. The CDR3 region has the DNA TGTGCCAGCGCCCAGGGCTACGAGCAGTACTTC.

This clone was observed a single time. The chain recombines TRBV5-8 with TRBJ2-7; TRBD1 is a possible D gene (5 bases). Germline V gene sequence: CDR1 SGHTS, CDR2 YDEGEE. V lost 0 bases and J 4 bases, leaving 11 bases between the germline ends. CDR3 size: 14 residues. CDR3 sequence reads: CASSLEGVSYEQYF. CDR3 DNA: TGTGCCAGCAGCTTGGAAGGGGTGAGTTACGAGCAGTACTTC.

The table lists this clone with a few counts. V gene TRBV27 combines with J gene TRBJ2-5, with D possibly TRBD2 on 5 matching bases. The CDR3 runs to 15 residues. Germline values: CDR1 MNHEY, CDR2 SMNVEV (reference sequence). Trimming pared 6 bases from V and 2 bases from J, leaving 16 bases between. CDR3 in amino acids: CASSFSGGLQETQYF. The CDR3 nucleotides read TGTGCCAGCAGCTTCTCCGGCGGGCTTCAAGAGACCCAGTACTTC.

This sequence joins TRBV28 and TRBJ1-5; D call uncertain. This CDR3 contains 15 residues. Trimming removed 10 bases at V and 3 bases at J, with 19 bases between. In germline, CDR1 is MDHEN, CDR2 SYDVKM. CDR3 bases: TGTGCCACCGAGGAAGGCATAGGTTTCAATCAGCCCCAGCATTTT. As protein: CATEEGIGFNQPQHF.

The CDR3 reads CASTVGIYGYTF. CDR3 in DNA: TGTGCCAGCACAGTCGGGATCTATGGCTACACCTTC. The chain uses TRBV28 and TRBJ1-2; no clear D. CDR1 and CDR2 (germline): MDHEN, SYDVKM. V shed 7 bases and J shed 4 bases, with 10 bases lying between them. The CDR3 covers 12 residues.

This clone turned up a few times. This chain connects TRBV19 to TRBJ2-2, with TRBD1 identical over 10 bases. The length of the CDR3 is 14 residues. With V trimmed by 6 bases and J by 5 bases, 3 bases remained unmatched. Germline CDR1 LNHDA, CDR2 SQIVND (reference sequence). The CDR3 reads CASSGTGVTGELFF. In DNA, the CDR3 is TGTGCCAGTAGCGGGACAGGGGTGACCGGGGAGCTGTTTTTT.

The sample holds a few counts of this clone. The J gene is TRBJ1-3, the V gene TRBV21-1; TRBD1 is the table's D call, not checked against the DNA. TRBV21-1 is listed as a pseudogene. The CDR3 has 15 amino acids. Written as DNA, the CDR3 is TGTGCCAGCAGCAAAGAGACAGCAGATGGAAACACCATATATTTT. It encodes CASSKETADGNTIYF.

CDR3 DNA: TGTGCCAGCAGTTACTCGCAGGGGTTCGGCACTGAAGCTTTCTTT. Its protein product is CASSYSQGFGTEAFF. This sequence joins TRBV6-5 and TRBJ1-1, with a weak D call TRBD1 (6 bases). The germline CDR1 and CDR2 sequences are MNHEY and SVGAGI. V was clipped by 0 bases and J by 4 bases, with 12 bases between them. This CDR3 is 15 amino acids long.

V is TRBV19 and J is TRBJ1-5, with TRBD1 identical over 10 bases. The CDR3 has 15 residues. Germline V lookup: CDR1 LNHDA, CDR2 SQIVND (reference sequence). With 3 bases clipped from V and 6 bases from J, the junction kept 5 bases outside the gene matches. Here the CDR3 reads CASSMGDRGGQPQHF. The CDR3, as DNA: TGTGCCAGTAGTATGGGGGACAGGGGCGGTCAGCCCCAGCATTTT.

The V and J genes are TRBV9 and TRBJ1-2; D is unresolved. Trimming left V 0 bases short and J 5 bases short, with 11 bases between. The CDR3 sequence is 14 residues long. Germline V lookup: CDR1 SGDLS, CDR2 YYNGEE. The CDR3 coding sequence is TGTGCCAGCAGCGTAGCTTCAGCGGGGTATGGCTACACCTTC. This encodes CASSVASAGYGYTF.

This clone has a handful of counts. The rearrangement joins TRBV19 to TRBJ1-1, with D perhaps matching TRBD1 (6 bases). V was shortened by 5 bases and J by 2 bases, with 15 bases between the two germline ends. This CDR3 is 15 amino acids long. Germline assignment: CDR1 LNHDA and CDR2 SQIVND (reference sequence). The CDR3 loop is CASSPRGASNTEAFF. The DNA of the CDR3 is TGTGCCAGTAGTCCCCGGGGGGCTTCAAACACTGAAGCTTTCTTT.

This chain joins TRBV5-1 and TRBJ1-4; D is unresolved. This CDR3 has 15 residues. Germline V gene lookup returns CDR1 SGHRS and CDR2 YFSETQ. Deletions cut 0 bases from V and 2 bases from J, with 8 bases between. CDR3 protein: CASSLVGSTNEKLFF. The CDR3, as DNA: TGCGCCAGCAGCTTGGTGGGGAGCACTAATGAAAAACTGTTTTTT.

The gene calls are TRBV9 and TRBJ2-2, with D perhaps TRBD2 (5 bases). Trimming removed 1 base at V and 1 base at J, with 26 bases between. This CDR3 region has 21 residues. CDR1 and CDR2 from the germline V gene are SGDLS and YYNGEE. The CDR3 loop reads CASSVSQRGWGTDLNTGELFF. The CDR3, as DNA: TGTGCCAGCAGCGTATCCCAACGGGGTTGGGGAACCGACTTGAACACCGGGGAGCTGTTTTTT.

CDR3 DNA sequence: TGTGCCTGGAGTTTCACAGGGAGTGGCGGGGAGCTGTTTTTT. Protein sequence: CAWSFTGSGGELFF. The V and J genes are TRBV30 and TRBJ2-2, with D possibly TRBD1 on 6 matching bases. Trimming cost V 2 bases and J 7 bases, with 14 bases left between them. Germline CDR1 and CDR2: GTSNPN and SVGIG (reference sequence). The CDR3 sequence is 14 residues long.

The table lists this clone with a few counts. The chain couples TRBV2 to TRBJ1-5; unclear D gene. From germline, CDR1 is SNHLY and CDR2 FYNNEI. This CDR3 is 15 amino acids long. The V and J ends lost 4 bases and 0 bases respectively, with 10 bases between them. Here the CDR3 reads CASSASQNSNQPQHF. CDR3 bases: TGTGCCAGCAGTGCAAGTCAGAATAGCAATCAGCCCCAGCATTTT.

The rearrangement links TRBV30 to TRBJ2-1; weak D call: TRBD1 (5 bases). V was cut by 3 bases and J by 9 bases, with 9 bases left in between. The germline gives CDR1 GTSNPN, CDR2 SVGIG (reference sequence). The CDR3 loop spans 11 amino acids. The CDR3 DNA follows: TGTGCCTGGAGGACAGAGGCTGAGCAGTTCTTC. Translated, it gives CAWRTEAEQFF.

This chain uses TRBV7-2 with TRBJ2-5; D possibly corresponds to TRBD2 (5 bases). V lost 5 bases and J lost 4, with 11 bases in between. CDR3 length: 13 residues. Germline CDR1 reads SGHTA; CDR2 reads FQGNSA. The CDR3 spells CASSSFRGETQYF. The CDR3 nucleotides are TGTGCCAGCAGCAGTTTTCGGGGAGAGACCCAGTACTTC.

The V call is TRBV28, the J call TRBJ2-3, with unresolved D. The CDR3 spans 14 residues. The ends were cut back, 8 bases at V and 6 bases at J, with 18 bases in the middle. Germline V gene lookup returns CDR1 MDHEN and CDR2 SYDVKM. The CDR3 sequence: CASSYALGADTQYF. The CDR3 region has the DNA TGTGCCAGCTCCTATGCGCTAGGTGCCGATACGCAGTATTTT.